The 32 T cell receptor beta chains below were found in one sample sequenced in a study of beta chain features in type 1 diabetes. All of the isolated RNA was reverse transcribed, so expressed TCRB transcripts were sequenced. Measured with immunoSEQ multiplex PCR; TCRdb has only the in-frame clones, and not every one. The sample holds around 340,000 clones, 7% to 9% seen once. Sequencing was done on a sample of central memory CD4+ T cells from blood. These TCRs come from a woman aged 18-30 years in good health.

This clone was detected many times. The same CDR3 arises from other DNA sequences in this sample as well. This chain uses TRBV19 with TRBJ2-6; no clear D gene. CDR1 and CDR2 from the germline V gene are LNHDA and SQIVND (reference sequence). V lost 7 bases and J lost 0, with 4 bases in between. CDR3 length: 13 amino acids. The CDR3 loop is CASTLSGANVLTF. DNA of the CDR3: TGTGCCAGTACCCTCTCTGGGGCCAACGTCCTGACTTTC.

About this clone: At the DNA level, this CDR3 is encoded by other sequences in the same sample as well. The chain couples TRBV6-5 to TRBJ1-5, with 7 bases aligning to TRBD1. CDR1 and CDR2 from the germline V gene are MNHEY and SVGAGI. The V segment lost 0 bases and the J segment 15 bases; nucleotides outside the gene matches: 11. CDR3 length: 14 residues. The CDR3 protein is CASSYSRQGGVVHF. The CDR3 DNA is TGTGCCAGCAGTTACTCAAGACAGGGTGGGGTTGTGCATTTT.

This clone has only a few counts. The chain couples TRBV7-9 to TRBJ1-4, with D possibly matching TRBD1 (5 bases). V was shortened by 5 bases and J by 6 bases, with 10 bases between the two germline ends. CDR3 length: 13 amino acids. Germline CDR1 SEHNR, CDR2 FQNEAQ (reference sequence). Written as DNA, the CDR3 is TGTGCCAGCAGCCTCCAGGGATATGAAAAACTGTTTTTT. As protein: CASSLQGYEKLFF.

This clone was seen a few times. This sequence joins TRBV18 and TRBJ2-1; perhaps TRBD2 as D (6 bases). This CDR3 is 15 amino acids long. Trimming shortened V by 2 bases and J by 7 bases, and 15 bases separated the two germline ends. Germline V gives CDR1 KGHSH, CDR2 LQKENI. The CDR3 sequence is CASSPGRGEGNEQFF. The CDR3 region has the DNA TGTGCCAGCTCACCAGGGCGCGGGGAAGGGAATGAGCAGTTCTTC.

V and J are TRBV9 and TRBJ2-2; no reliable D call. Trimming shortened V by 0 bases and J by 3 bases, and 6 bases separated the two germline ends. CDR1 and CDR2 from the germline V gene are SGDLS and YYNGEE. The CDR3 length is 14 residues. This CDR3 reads CASSVDQDTGELFF. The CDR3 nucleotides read TGTGCCAGCAGCGTAGATCAGGACACCGGGGAGCTGTTTTTT.

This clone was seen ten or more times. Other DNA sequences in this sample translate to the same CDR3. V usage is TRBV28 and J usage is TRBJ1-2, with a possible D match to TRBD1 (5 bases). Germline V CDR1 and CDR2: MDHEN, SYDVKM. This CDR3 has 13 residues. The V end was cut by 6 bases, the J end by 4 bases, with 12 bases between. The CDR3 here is CASSPGGGYGYTF. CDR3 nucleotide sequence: TGTGCCAGCAGCCCCGGGGGTGGCTATGGCTACACCTTC.

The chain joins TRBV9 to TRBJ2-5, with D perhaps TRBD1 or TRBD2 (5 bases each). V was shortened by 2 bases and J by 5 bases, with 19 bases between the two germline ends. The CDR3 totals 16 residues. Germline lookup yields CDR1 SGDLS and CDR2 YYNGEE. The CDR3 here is CASSVGARDHRETQYF. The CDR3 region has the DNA TGTGCCAGCAGCGTGGGAGCCAGGGACCACCGGGAGACCCAGTACTTC.

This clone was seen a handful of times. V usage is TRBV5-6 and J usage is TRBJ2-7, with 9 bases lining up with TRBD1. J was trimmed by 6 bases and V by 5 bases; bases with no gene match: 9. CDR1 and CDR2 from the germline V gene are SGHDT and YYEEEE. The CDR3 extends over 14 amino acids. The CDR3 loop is CASRDRDRVGEQYF. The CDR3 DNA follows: TGTGCCAGCAGGGACCGGGACAGGGTAGGCGAGCAGTACTTC.

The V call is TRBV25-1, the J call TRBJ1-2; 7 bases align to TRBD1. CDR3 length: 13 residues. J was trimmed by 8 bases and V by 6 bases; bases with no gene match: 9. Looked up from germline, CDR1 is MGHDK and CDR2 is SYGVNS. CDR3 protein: CASSATGHDGYTF. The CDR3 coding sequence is TGTGCCAGCAGCGCGACAGGGCATGACGGCTACACCTTC.

The DNA of the CDR3 is TGCGCCAGCAGCCTTGGGAGGAAAACCTACGAGCAGTACTTC. This encodes CASSLGRKTYEQYF. The chain carries TRBV5-1 and TRBJ2-7; a possible D gene is TRBD2 (6 bases). Trimming took 4 bases from V and 2 from J, leaving 13 bases between them. CDR3 length: 14 amino acids. From germline, CDR1 is SGHRS and CDR2 YFSETQ. The whole variable domain, filled in from reference TRBV5-1 and TRBJ2-7, reads KAGVTQTPRYLIKTRGQQVTLSCSPISGHRSVSWYQQTPGQGLQFLFEYFSETQRNKGNFPGRFSGRQFSNSRSEMNVSTLELGDSALYLCASSLGRKTYEQYFGPGTRLTVT.

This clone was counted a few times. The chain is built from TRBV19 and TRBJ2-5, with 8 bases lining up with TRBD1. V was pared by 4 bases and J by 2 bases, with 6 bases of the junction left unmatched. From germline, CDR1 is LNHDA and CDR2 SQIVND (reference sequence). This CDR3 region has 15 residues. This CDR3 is CASSTPGTGQETQYF. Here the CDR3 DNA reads TGTGCCAGTAGTACCCCCGGGACAGGACAAGAGACCCAGTACTTC.

The CDR3: CASSQGRSGDYNEQFF. The CDR3 DNA reads TGTGCCAGCAGCCAAGGACGGAGCGGGGACTACAATGAGCAGTTCTTC. The chain uses TRBV4-2 and TRBJ2-1; the match to TRBD2 covers 7 bases. Germline loops: CDR1 LGHNA, CDR2 YNFKEQ. V shed 1 base and J 3 bases; nucleotides not matched to a gene: 6. This CDR3 region has 16 residues.

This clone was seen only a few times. The CDR3 spells CSVEGDYSGEQFF. As DNA, the CDR3 is TGCAGCGTTGAAGGGGACTATTCGGGTGAGCAGTTCTTC. J is TRBJ2-1 and V is TRBV29-1; 7 bases fit TRBD2. The V segment lost 1 base and the J segment 9 bases; nucleotides outside the gene matches: 6. Per germline, CDR1 SQVTM and CDR2 ANQGSEA. The CDR3 sequence is 13 residues long.

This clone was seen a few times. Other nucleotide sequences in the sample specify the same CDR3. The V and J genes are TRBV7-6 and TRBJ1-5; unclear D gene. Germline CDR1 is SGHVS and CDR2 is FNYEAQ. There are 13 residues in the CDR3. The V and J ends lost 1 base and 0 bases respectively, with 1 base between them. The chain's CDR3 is CASSLDSNQPQHF. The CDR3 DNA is TGTGCCAGCAGCTTAGATAGCAATCAGCCCCAGCATTTT.

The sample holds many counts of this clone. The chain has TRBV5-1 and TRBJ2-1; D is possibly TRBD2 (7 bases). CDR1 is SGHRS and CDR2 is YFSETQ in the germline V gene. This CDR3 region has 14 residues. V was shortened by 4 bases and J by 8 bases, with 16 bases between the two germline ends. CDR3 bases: TGCGCCAGCAGCCAGATGGGGGGGCCACATGAGCAGTTCTTC. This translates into CASSQMGGPHEQFF.

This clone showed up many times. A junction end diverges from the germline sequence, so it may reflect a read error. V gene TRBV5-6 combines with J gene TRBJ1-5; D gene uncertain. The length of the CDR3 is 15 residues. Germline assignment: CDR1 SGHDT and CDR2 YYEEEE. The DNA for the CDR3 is TGTGCCAGCAGCTTGGCAATGGGTAGCGATCAGCCCCAGCATTTT. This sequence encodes CASSLAMGSDQPQHF.

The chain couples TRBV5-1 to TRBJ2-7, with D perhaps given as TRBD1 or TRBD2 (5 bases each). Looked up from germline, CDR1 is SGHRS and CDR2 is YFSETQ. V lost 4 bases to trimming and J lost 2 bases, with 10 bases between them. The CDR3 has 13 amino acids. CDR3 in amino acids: CASSRDPAYEQYF. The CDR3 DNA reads TGCGCCAGCAGCCGGGACCCCGCCTACGAGCAGTACTTC.

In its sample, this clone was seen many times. Here the CDR3 DNA reads TGTGCCAGCAGCCCTTCCGGGATCTACGAGCAGTACTTC. It codes for CASSPSGIYEQYF. The chain joins TRBV7-2 to TRBJ2-7, with D possibly being TRBD2 (5 bases). This CDR3 contains 13 residues. V lost 5 bases and J lost 3, with 11 bases in between. Germline lookup yields CDR1 SGHTA and CDR2 FQGNSA.

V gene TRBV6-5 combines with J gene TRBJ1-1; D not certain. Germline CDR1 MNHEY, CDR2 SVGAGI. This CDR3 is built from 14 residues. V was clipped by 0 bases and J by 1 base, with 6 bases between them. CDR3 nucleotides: TGTGCCAGCAGTTACTCGTTGGGGAACACTGAAGCTTTCTTT. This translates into CASSYSLGNTEAFF.

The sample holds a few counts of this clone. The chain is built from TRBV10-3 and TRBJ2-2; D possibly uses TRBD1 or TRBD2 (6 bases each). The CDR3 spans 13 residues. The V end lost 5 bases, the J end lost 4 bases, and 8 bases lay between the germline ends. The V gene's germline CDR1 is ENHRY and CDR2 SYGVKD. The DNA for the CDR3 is TGTGCCATCAGTCGGGGGCCCACCGGGGAGCTGTTTTTT. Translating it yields CAISRGPTGELFF.

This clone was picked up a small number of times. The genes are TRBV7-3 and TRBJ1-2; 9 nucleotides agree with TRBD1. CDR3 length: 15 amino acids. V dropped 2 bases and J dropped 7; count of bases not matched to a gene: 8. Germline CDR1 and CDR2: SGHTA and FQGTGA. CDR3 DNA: TGTGCCAGCAGCTTAGACAGGGGGAATGCCTTTGGCTACACCTTC. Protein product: CASSLDRGNAFGYTF.

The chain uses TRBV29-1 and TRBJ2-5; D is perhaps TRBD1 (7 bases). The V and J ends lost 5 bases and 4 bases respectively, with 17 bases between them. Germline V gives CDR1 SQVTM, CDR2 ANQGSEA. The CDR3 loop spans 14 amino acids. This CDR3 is CSVRRQGLGETQYF. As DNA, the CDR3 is TGCAGCGTTCGAAGACAGGGACTTGGAGAGACCCAGTACTTC.

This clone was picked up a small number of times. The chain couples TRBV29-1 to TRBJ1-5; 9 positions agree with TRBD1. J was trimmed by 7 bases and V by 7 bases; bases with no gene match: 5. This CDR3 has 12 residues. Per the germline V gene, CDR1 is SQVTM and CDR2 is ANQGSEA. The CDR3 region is CSARDRDQPQHF. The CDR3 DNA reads TGCAGCGCCCGGGACAGGGACCAGCCCCAGCATTTT.

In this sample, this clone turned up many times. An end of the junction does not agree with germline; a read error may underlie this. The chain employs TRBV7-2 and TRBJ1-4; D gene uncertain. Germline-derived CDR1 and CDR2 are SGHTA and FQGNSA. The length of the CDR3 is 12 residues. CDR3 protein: CASSPRNGKLFF. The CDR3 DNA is TGTGCCAGCAGCCCGAGAAATGGAAAACTGTTTTTT.

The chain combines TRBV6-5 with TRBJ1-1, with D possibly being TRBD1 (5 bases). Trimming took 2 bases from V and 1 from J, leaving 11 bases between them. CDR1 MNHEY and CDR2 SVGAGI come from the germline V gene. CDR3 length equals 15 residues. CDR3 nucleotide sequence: TGTGCCAGCAGTTACGGGCCGGGACGGAACACTGAAGCTTTCTTT. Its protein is CASSYGPGRNTEAFF.

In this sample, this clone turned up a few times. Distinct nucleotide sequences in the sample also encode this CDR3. CDR3 in amino acids: CASSLGGGETQYF. For the CDR3, the DNA is TGTGCCAGCAGCTTAGGGGGTGGGGAGACCCAGTACTTC. J is TRBJ2-5 and V is TRBV7-2; D call uncertain. CDR1 and CDR2 (germline): SGHTA, FQGNSA. The CDR3 runs 13 residues. Trimming removed 1 base at V and 5 bases at J, with 8 bases between. Drawing the rest from reference TRBV7-2 and TRBJ2-5, the complete variable domain is GAGVSQSPSNKVTEKGKDVELRCDPISGHTALYWYRQSLGQGLEFLIYFQGNSAPDKSGLPSDRFSAERTGGSVSTLTIQRTQQEDSAVYLCASSLGGGETQYFGPGTRLLVL.

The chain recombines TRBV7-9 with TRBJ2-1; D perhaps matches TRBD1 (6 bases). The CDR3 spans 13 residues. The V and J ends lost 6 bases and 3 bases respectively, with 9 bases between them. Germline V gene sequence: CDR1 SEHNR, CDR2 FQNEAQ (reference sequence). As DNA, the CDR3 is TGTGCCAGCAGAAGGGACAACTACAATGAGCAGTTCTTC. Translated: CASRRDNYNEQFF.

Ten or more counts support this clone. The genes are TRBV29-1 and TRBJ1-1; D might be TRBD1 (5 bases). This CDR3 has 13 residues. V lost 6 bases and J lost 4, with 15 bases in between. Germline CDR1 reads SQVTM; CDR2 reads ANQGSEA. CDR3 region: CSVQGELGTEAFF. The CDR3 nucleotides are TGCAGCGTCCAAGGGGAACTCGGCACTGAAGCTTTCTTT.

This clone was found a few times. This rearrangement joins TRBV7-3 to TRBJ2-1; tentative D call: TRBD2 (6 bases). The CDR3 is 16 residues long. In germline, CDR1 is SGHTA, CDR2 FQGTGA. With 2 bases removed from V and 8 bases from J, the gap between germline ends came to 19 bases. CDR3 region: CASSLGLRDGADEQFF. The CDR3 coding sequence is TGTGCCAGCAGCTTAGGTTTGCGGGATGGGGCAGATGAGCAGTTCTTC.

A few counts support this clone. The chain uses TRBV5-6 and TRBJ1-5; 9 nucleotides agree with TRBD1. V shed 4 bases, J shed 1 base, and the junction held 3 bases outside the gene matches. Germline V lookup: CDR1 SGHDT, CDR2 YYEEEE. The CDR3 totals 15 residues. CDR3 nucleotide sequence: TGTGCCAGCAGCCCCGGGACAGGGAGCAATCAGCCCCAGCATTTT. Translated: CASSPGTGSNQPQHF.

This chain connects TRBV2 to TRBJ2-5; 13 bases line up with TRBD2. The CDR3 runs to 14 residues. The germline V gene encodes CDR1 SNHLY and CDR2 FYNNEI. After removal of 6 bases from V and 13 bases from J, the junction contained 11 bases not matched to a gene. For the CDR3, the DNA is TGTGCCAGCAGACTTGGACTAGCGGGAGAATACCGGTACTTC. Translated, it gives CASRLGLAGEYRYF.

Here the CDR3 DNA reads TGTGCCAGTAGTATCTCGGGGGGACAGGGCTACAATGAGCAGTTCTTC. The encoded protein is CASSISGGQGYNEQFF. This rearrangement joins TRBV19 to TRBJ2-1; 9 nucleotides align to TRBD1. J gave up 3 bases and V 3 bases, and 6 bases lay outside the gene matches. This CDR3 comprises 16 residues. In germline, CDR1 is LNHDA, CDR2 SQIVND (reference sequence). Using reference TRBV19 and TRBJ2-1 for the parts outside the CDR3, the full variable domain is DGGITQSPKYLFRKEGQNVTLSCEQNLNHDAMYWYRQDPGQGLRLIYYSQIVNDFQKGDIAEGYSVSREKKESFPLTVTSAQKNPTAFYLCASSISGGQGYNEQFFGPGTRLTVL.